The entry that follows covers one T cell receptor beta chain sequence. Its antigen is unidentified. This record belongs to a study of shared clonotypes between healthy human individuals. Notes on the study in general: Sorted-subset sequencing was shown by rarefaction to be incomplete despite large depth.

Roughly 33,000 T cell genomes, or roughly 180 ng DNA, went into the sorted-subset replicate PCRs. Clones were read by immunoSEQ multiplex PCR, and TCRdb kept only the in-frame ones, dropping some. In the table there are about a million clones, about 80% of which are singletons. V shed 6 bases and J shed 0 bases, with 12 bases lying between them. The CDR3 consists of 15 residues. Germline assignment: CDR1 MNHEY and CDR2 SMNVEV (reference sequence). The V and J genes are TRBV27 and TRBJ1-3; no reliable D call. The TCR sequence derives from a man younger than 30 in good health. The sequenced sample was memory CD4+ T cells sorted from blood. Subset described: CD45RA-negative fraction. CDR3 amino acids: CASSPTYSSGNTIYF. CDR3 nucleotide sequence: TGTGCCAGCAGCCCTACATATAGCTCTGGAAACACCATATATTTT.